What follows describes a single TCR beta chain. This clonotype was recorded a few times. The specificity of this receptor is unknown. No per-base quality is available; no much larger clone lies one base away. The sample is drawn from a study of T cells after yellow fever vaccination (dated by TCRdb to the late 2010s). General notes on the study: The SMART-Seq v4 Ultra Low Input RNA kit was used to prepare libraries from fractions with low cell numbers. To follow T-cell clones before and after both primary and booster YFV17D yellow fever vaccination, bulk TCR alpha and beta repertoires underwent longitudinal sequencing. Two healthy male donors, one aged 18 to 30 and one aged 30 to 40 years, were included in the cohort. Blood was collected at multiple timepoints before and after primary and secondary immunization, and bulk PBMC replicates and cell subsets were isolated. What the authors observed across the whole study: Because abundant contaminating clonotypes from the bulk population could be contained in FACS-sorted repertoires, computational filtering was required. A small fraction of clonotypes appeared in both the CD4 and CD8 compartments, likely as a result of convergent recombination. Because the study included only two donors, the extent to which the findings can be generalized is limited. Compared with the primary T-cell response, the secondary T-cell response was faster but weaker, reaching its peak on day 5 rather than on day 15. Most clones expanded after primary vaccination were re-detected after the booster (96% of CD4 and 80% to 90% of CD8), suggesting broad memory maintenance.

The germline V gene provides CDR1 MNHEY and CDR2 SVGEGT. From the cysteine through the phenylalanine, the CDR3 covers 15 amino acids. The DNA shown is the 45-base CDR3, in frame from base 1. V was cut back by 7 bases and J by 8 bases, leaving a gap of 21 bases between them. Interpreted using the paper, the treatment or condition label stands for: live attenuated yellow fever vaccine strain. A standard Ficoll-Paque protocol was used to isolate PBMCs from peripheral blood. Dynabeads CD4 and CD8 positive selection kits were used to isolate CD4 and CD8 T-cell fractions. TriZol was used to extract RNA from bulk PBMCs, CD4 and CD8 fractions, and dextramer-positive and dextramer-negative fractions. TCR cDNA was made using 5'RACE template switching, a step that added a universal primer site and unique molecular identifiers. Priming for cDNA synthesis came from both the TCR alpha and TCR beta constant segments. Library amplification involved two PCR steps, and the second step added sample barcodes and sequencing adapters. Sequencing of libraries was performed on Illumina HiSeq 2500 (2x100 bp) or NovaSeq (2x150 bp). Per the original workflow: MIGEC was used to demultiplex reads and collapse the reads into UMI consensus sequences, and MiXCR was used for V(D)J alignment. Using edgeR on replicate PBMC samples, clonotypes were called vaccine-responding if FDR was below 0.01 and the log2 fold change was above 5 up to day 15. CD4 or CD8 identity was assigned to each bulk clonotype according to whether the clonotype was present at higher abundance in the sequenced CD4 repertoire or the sequenced CD8 repertoire. TCRdb cleaned the public reads at Q25 with fastp, built clones with MiXCR and kept in-frame beta chains. Rows are combined by CDR3 protein, so each entry shows the most common genes and DNA. For this entry, the V and J calls and clone size follow TCRdb and not the study's own pipeline. In all, the sample holds fewer than 150,000 distinct CDR3 sequences, and around 6.7% of those were seen once. The top ten hold 2.5% to 3% of the sample.

The TCR originated in a man younger than 35 who received the YFV17D yellow fever vaccine. The material was CD4+ T cells sorted from PBMCs, obtained around 45 days after the first yellow fever vaccination. Recombination connected TRBV6-2 or TRBV6-3 to TRBJ2-1; TRBD2 is a weak D gene call, 7 bases matching. The DNA is as follows: TGTGCCAGCAACGAACCCGGGGGGCCGGCGTATGAGCAGTTCTTC. Translated, it reads CASNEPGGPAYEQFF.